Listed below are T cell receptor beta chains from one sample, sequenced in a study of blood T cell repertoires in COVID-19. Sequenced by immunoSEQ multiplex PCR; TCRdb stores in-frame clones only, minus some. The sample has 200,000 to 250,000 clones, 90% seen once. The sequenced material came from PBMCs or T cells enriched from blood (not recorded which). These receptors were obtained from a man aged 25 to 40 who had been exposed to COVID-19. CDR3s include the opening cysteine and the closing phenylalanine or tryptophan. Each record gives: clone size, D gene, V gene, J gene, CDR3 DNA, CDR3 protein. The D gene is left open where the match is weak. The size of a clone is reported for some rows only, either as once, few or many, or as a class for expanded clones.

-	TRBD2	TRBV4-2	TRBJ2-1	TGTGCCAGCAGCCAAGAGGGAGGCGGGGGGGCAAGGAATGAGCAGTTCTTC	CASSQEGGGGARNEQFF
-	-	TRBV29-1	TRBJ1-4	TGCAGCGCCCAATCCCAGGGCTGGACTAATGAAAAACTGTTTTTT	CSAQSQGWTNEKLFF
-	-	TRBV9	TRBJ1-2	TGTGCCAGCAGCGTAAGTAGCAGAACTAACTATGGCTACACCTTC	CASSVSSRTNYGYTF
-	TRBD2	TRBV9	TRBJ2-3	TGTGCCAGCAGCGCCCGACTAGCGGGGGGCACAGATACGCAGTATTTT	CASSARLAGGTDTQYF
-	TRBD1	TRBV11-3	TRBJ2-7	TGTGCCAGCAGCTTAGAGGCTGGACAGGGGACCTACGAGCAGTACTTC	CASSLEAGQGTYEQYF
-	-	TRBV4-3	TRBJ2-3	TGCGCCAGCAGCCAAGAGGGTCGCGGGGAGGTTACGCAGTATTTT	CASSQEGRGEVTQYF
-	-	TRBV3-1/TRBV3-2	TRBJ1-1	TGTGCCAGCAGCCCTAACAGGGCGAACACTGAAGCTTTCTTT	CASSPNRANTEAFF
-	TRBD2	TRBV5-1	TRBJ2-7	TGCGCCAGCAGCTTCGGGCTAGCGGGGGCGTACGAGCAGTACTTC	CASSFGLAGAYEQYF
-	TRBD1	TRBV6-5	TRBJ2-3	TGTGCCAGCAGTTACGGGACAGGGGTCTCAGATACGCAGTATTTT	CASSYGTGVSDTQYF
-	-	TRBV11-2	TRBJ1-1	TGTGCCAGCAGCTTTGCGGTCGATAGAGGATGGAGGACTGAAGCTTTCTTT	CASSFAVDRGWRTEAFF
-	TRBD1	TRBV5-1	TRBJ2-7	TGCGCCAGCAGCATTTCACCCGGGACAGTGATTTACGAGCAGTACTTC	CASSISPGTVIYEQYF
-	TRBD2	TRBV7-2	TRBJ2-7	TGTGCCAGCAGGGGATGGGGGACTAGCGGCTACGAGCAGTACTTC	CASRGWGTSGYEQYF
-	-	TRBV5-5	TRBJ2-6	TGTGCCAGCAGCTTGGCCGGCGCCAGGAACGTCCTGACTTTC	CASSLAGARNVLTF
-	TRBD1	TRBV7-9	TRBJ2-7	TGTGCCAGCAGCTTGAGTAGGACAGGCGAACACTCCTACGAGCAGTACTTC	CASSLSRTGEHSYEQYF
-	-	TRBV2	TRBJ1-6	TGTGCCAGCAGTTCTCCGGCACCCCTCCACTTT	CASSSPAPLHF
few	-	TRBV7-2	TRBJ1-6	TGTGCCAGCAGCTTACAACGGGGTTCGGACTCACCCCTCCACTTT	CASSLQRGSDSPLHF
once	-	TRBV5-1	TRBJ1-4	TGCGCCAGCAGCTTGGGTGGTGCAGTCTTTGGTGAAAAACTGTTTTTT	CASSLGGAVFGEKLFF
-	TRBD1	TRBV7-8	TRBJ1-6	TGTGCCAGCAGCTTAACCTCTGGGCAGGGGGCTTCACCCCTCCACTTT	CASSLTSGQGASPLHF
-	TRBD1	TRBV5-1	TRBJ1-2	TGCGCCAGCAGCTCCACAGGGGCCTATGGCTACACCTTC	CASSSTGAYGYTF
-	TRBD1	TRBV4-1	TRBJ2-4	TGCGCCAGCAGCCAAGGTGCCAACAGGGGTCAGGGCATTCAGTACTTC	CASSQGANRGQGIQYF
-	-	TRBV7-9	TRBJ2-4	TGTGCCAGCAGTCCCGGACTCGACTATATGTTGGAAAACATTCAGTACTTC	CASSPGLDYMLENIQYF
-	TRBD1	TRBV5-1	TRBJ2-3	TGCGCCAGCAGCTTTATTCGGGACAGGGGAGGGGATACGCAGTATTTT	CASSFIRDRGGDTQYF
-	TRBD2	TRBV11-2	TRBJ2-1	TGTGCCAGCAGCCCCCGGGGGGGCCGTGAGCAGTTCTTC	CASSPRGGREQFF
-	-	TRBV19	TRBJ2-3	TGTGCCAGTAGATCTCCCCCGGCGGGGGCGCCGGGCAGTGTGCAGTATTTT	CASRSPPAGAPGSVQYF
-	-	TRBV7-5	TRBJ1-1	TGTGTCAGAAGCTCACGACGTTCGGCGGAAGAGGAAGGGAACACTGAAGCTTTCTTT	CVRSSRRSAEEEGNTEAFF
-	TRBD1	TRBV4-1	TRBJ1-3	TGCGCCAGCAGCCAAGGGGGTGGGACAGGGGGCCTCTATGGAAACACCATATATTTT	CASSQGGGTGGLYGNTIYF
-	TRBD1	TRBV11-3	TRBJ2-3	TGTGCCAGCAGCCCAAGGACAGGGGCGACAGATACGCAGTATTTT	CASSPRTGATDTQYF
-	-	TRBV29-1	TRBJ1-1	TGCAGCTCCCTGGACGGGGAGGACACTGAAGCTTTCTTT	CSSLDGEDTEAFF
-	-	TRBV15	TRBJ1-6	TGTGCCACCAGCCGCGACGGGGGGCTCAGGTCACCCCTCCACTTT	CATSRDGGLRSPLHF
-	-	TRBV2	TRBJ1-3	TGTGCCAGCACGGGACACCGCTCTGGAAACACCATATATTTT	CASTGHRSGNTIYF
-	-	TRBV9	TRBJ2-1	TGTGCCAGCAGCGTAGGGGAGGAGGCAGGAGTATGGAATGAGCAGTTCTTC	CASSVGEEAGVWNEQFF
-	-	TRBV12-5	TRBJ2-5	TGTGCTAGTGGTTTGGTACGAACTGCCCCGGTCGAGACCCAGTACTTC	CASGLVRTAPVETQYF
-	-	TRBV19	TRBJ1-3	TGTGCCAGTAGTTCGCCGACCCATGACAGGTACTCCCTCAAAGAAAGCTCTGGAAACACCATATATTTT	CASSSPTHDRYSLKESSGNTIYF
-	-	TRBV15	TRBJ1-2	TGTGCCACCAGCAGAGAGGAAGAGTTGTCTAGGGGCTACACCTTC	CATSREEELSRGYTF
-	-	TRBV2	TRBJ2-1	TGTGCCAGCAACGACGGGGTGAATGAGCAGTTCTTC	CASNDGVNEQFF
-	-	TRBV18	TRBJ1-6	TGTGCCAGCTCACCAGTAGCCCCAACTCCGGGGGGTGCGAATTCACCCCTCCACTTT	CASSPVAPTPGGANSPLHF
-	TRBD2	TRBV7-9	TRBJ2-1	TGTGCCAGCGATGCCGCCCGACTAGCGGGGGTAGGTGAGCAGTTCTTC	CASDAARLAGVGEQFF
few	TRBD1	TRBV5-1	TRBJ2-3	TGCGCCAGCAGCTTGCCAGGGGGCGCGACAGATACGCAGTATTTT	CASSLPGGATDTQYF
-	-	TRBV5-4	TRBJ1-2	TGTGCCAGCAGCTTGGAAGTCGGGGGCTACACCTTC	CASSLEVGGYTF
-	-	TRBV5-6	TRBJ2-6	TGTGCCAGCAGCTTGGTCAGCTCTGGGGCCAACGTCCTGACTTTC	CASSLVSSGANVLTF
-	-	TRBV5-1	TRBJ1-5	TGCGCCAGCAGCTTAACAGGAGATGGCAATCAGCCCCAGCATTTT	CASSLTGDGNQPQHF
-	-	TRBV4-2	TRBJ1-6	TGTGCCAGCAGCCAAGTATGGGGGCAGGGTTCACCCCTCCACTTT	CASSQVWGQGSPLHF